This T cell receptor beta chain stems from a study of OX40 agonist ivuxolimab in advanced cancers. In the study overall: Ivuxolimab was an agonistic, fully human IgG2 monoclonal antibody directed against OX40 (CD134), a costimulatory receptor. Prior anti-PD-1, anti-PD-L1 or anti-CTLA-4 therapy was permitted, and checkpoint inhibitors had been received by more than 35% of dose-escalation patients. Intravenous ivuxolimab was administered to patients every 2 weeks at six dose levels: 0.01, 0.1, 0.3, 1.5, 3 and 10 mg/kg. Among the 50 to 55 dose-escalation patients, roughly 20 had hepatocellular carcinoma, 15 melanoma, 9 renal cell carcinoma and 9 head and neck cancer. The paper covers the monotherapy dose-escalation part of the phase I ivuxolimab trial, which included N = 52 patients. In the dose-escalation cohort, roughly 80% of patients were male, and the mean age was approximately 60 years, with a range of about 23 to 80. Partial responses occurred in three dose-escalation patients, of whom one had hepatocellular carcinoma and two had cutaneous melanoma. Peripheral TCRbeta sequencing was intended to test whether TCR sequence diversity was altered and clonal T-cell expansion was caused by ivuxolimab. Results and caveats for the whole study, not just this receptor: At doses from 0.1 to 3.0 mg/kg, clonal expansion was seen in both CD4+ and CD8+ blood T cells between baseline and week 6. Low levels of normalized T-cell clonal expansion were also shown by some nonresponding patients. After ivuxolimab, expanded clones were on average more numerous among CD8+ T cells than among CD4+ T cells. The antigen specificity of the clonally expanded peripheral T cells was not determined. In the 0.1-3.0 mg/kg groups, partial responders were among the patients with the lowest normalized peripheral clonal expansion, particularly in CD8+ T cells.

This clone has just a few counts. Its recognized antigen is unknown. Base quality data are lacking; no much larger clone is found one base away. The trial excluded patients who had a history of autoimmune disease or who were on systemic immunosuppression. Peripheral blood for TCR sequencing was drawn from every dose cohort at baseline, at cycle 4 day 1 and at cycle 7 day 1. The samples were taken from a phase I, first-in-human, multicenter, open-label dose-escalation trial of ivuxolimab. Adults with locally advanced or metastatic head and neck squamous cell, hepatocellular, melanoma or renal cell carcinoma were enrolled in the trial. Before TCR sequencing, CD4+ T cells and CD8+ T cells from peripheral blood were sorted into separate populations. For sequencing of the TCRbeta CDR3 region, genomic DNA was extracted from the sorted cells. TCRbeta CDR3 regions were sequenced using the immunoSEQ Assay. TCRdb's version of the immuneACCESS table is confined to in-frame rearrangements and falls short of the full clone set. An unresolved V gene accounts for under half of the shortfall where checked; the remainder is of unknown origin. The sample yields around 25,000 clones; around 73% were counted once. Around 1.4% of the sample is in the top ten clones.

CDR3 length: 13 amino acids, cysteine to phenylalanine. Only CDR3 DNA is held: 39 bases, read in frame from base 1. V loses 1 base, J loses 2 bases, and the germline ends lie 3 bases apart. The germline V gene gives CDR1 as LGHNA and CDR2 as YSLEER. In this chain, TRBV4-3 is recombined with TRBJ1-3; the D gene remains uncertain. The starting material was CD4+ or CD8+ T cells sorted from blood, obtained in a trial of the OX40 agonist ivuxolimab. The sequence derives from an adult with an advanced solid tumor such as melanoma, head and neck, liver or kidney cancer. For the CDR3, the sequence is CASSQAPGNTIYF. In nucleotide form, the sequence is TGCGCCAGCAGCCAAGCTCCTGGAAACACCATATATTTT.